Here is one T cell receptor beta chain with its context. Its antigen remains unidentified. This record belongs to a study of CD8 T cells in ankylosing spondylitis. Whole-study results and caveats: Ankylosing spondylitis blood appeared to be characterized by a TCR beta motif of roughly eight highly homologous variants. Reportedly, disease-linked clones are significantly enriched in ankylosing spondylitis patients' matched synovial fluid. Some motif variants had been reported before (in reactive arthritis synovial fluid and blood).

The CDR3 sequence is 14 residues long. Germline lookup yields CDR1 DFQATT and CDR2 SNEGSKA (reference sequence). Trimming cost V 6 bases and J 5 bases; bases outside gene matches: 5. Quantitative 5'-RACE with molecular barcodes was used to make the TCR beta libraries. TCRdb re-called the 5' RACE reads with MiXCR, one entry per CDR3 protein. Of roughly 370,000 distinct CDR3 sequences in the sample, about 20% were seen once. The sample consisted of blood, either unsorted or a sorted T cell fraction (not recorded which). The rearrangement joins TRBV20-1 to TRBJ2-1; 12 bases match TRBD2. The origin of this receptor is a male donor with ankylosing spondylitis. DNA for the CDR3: TGCAGTGCCGTCCTAGCGGGAGGGCACAATGAGCAGTTCTTC. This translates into CSAVLAGGHNEQFF.